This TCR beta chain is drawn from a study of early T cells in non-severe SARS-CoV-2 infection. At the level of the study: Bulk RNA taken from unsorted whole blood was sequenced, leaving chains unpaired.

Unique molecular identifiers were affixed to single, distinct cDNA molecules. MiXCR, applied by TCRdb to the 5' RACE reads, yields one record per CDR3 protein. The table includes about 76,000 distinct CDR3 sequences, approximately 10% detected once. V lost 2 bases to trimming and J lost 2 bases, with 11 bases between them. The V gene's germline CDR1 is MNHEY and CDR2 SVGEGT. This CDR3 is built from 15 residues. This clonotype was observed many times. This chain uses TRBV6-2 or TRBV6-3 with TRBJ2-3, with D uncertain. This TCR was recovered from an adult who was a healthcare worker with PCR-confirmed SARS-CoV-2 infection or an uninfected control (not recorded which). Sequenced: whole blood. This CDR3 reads CASSYGPPDTDTQYF. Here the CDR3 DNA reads TGTGCCAGCAGTTACGGACCGCCCGACACAGATACGCAGTATTTT.